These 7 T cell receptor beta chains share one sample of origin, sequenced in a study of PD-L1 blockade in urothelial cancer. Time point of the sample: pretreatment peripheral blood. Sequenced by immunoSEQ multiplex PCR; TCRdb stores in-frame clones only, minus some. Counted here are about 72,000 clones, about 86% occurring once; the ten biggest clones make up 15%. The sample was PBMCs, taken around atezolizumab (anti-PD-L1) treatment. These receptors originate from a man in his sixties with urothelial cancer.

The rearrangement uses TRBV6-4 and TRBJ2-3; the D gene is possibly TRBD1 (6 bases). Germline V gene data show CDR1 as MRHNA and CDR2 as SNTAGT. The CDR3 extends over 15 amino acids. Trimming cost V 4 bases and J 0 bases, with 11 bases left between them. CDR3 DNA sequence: TGTGCCAGCAGTGCTTCGGGACAAAGCACAGATACGCAGTATTTT. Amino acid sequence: CASSASGQSTDTQYF.

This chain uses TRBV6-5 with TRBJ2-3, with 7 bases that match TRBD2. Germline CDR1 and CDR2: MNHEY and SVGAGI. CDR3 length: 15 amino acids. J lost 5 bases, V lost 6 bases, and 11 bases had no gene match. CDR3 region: CASRTLGGRRDTQYF. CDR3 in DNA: TGTGCCAGCAGGACCCTGGGGGGGAGGAGAGATACGCAGTATTTT.

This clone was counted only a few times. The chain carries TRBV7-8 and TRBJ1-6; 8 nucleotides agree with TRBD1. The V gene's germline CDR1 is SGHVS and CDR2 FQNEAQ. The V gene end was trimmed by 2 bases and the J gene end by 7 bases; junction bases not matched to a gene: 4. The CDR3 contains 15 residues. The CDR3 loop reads CASSLSGQENSPLHF. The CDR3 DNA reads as TGTGCCAGCAGCTTATCGGGACAGGAAAATTCACCCCTCCACTTT.

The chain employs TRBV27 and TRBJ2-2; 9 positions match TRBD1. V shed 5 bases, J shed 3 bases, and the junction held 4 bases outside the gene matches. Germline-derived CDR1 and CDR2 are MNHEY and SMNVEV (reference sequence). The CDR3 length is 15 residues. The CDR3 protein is CASSRGTGYTGELFF. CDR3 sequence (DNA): TGTGCCAGCAGTAGAGGGACAGGGTACACCGGGGAGCTGTTTTTT.

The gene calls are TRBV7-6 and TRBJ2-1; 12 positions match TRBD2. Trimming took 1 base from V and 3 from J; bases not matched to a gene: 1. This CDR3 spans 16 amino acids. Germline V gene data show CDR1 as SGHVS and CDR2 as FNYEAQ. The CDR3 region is CASSLGTSGVYNEQFF. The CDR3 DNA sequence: TGTGCCAGCAGCTTAGGGACTAGCGGGGTCTACAATGAGCAGTTCTTC.

CDR3: CASSGGLVRASTDTQYF. Here the CDR3 DNA reads TGTGCCAGCAGCGGGGGACTAGTTCGGGCTAGCACAGATACGCAGTATTTT. This sequence joins TRBV7-3 and TRBJ2-3; 8 bases align to TRBD2. The CDR3 length is 17 residues. Germline CDR1 and CDR2: SGHTA and FQGTGA. Germline trimming cut 5 bases from V and 0 bases from J; bases unmatched to any gene: 10.

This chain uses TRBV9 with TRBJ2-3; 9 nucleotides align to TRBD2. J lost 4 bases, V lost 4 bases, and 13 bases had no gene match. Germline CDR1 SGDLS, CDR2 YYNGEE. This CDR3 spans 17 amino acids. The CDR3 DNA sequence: TGTGCCAGCAGCCCCCGAGGGAGCGGGGGGCTTCCAGATACGCAGTATTTT. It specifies CASSPRGSGGLPDTQYF.